These 19 T cell receptor beta chains share one sample of origin, sequenced in a study of CD8 T cells in Susac syndrome. Reverse transcription of about 0.5 to 1 ug RNA used random hexamers. Each CDR3 protein is one row after TCRdb ran MiXCR on the immunoSEQ multiplex PCR reads. The top ten clones hold 0.075% to 0.095% of a sample with a few hundred thousand distinct CDR3 sequences, 95% of them seen once. Source material: CD4+ T cells from PBMCs. The receptors stem from a human donor with multiple sclerosis.

J is TRBJ2-3 and V is TRBV20-1; D is unclear. This CDR3 has 12 amino acids. The V gene's germline CDR1 is DFQATT and CDR2 SNEGSKA (reference sequence). With 1 base removed from V and 6 bases from J, the gap between germline ends came to 8 bases. The CDR3 is CSARVMGDTQYF. The CDR3 DNA sequence: TGCAGTGCTAGAGTAATGGGGGATACGCAGTATTTT.

V is TRBV20-1 and J is TRBJ2-1, with 9 positions matching TRBD2. V was pared by 3 bases and J by 5 bases, with 5 bases of the junction left unmatched. The CDR3 has 14 residues. Germline loops: CDR1 DFQATT, CDR2 SNEGSKA (reference sequence). Here the CDR3 reads CSASPGLANNEQFF. The DNA for the CDR3 is TGCAGTGCTAGTCCGGGACTAGCTAACAATGAGCAGTTCTTC.

This CDR3 is CAWSGANWGEQFF. In DNA, the CDR3 is TGTGCCTGGAGTGGCGCAAACTGGGGTGAGCAGTTCTTC. V and J are TRBV30 and TRBJ2-1; D uncertain. Germline CDR1 and CDR2: GTSNPN and SVGIG (reference sequence). The V and J ends lost 1 base and 9 bases respectively, with 13 bases between them. The CDR3 extends over 13 amino acids. Looking up the rest from reference TRBV30 and TRBJ2-1 gives the full variable domain: SQTIHQWPATLVQPVGSPLSLECTVEGTSNPNLYWYRQAAGRGLQLLFYSVGIGQISSEVPQNLSASRPQDRQFILSSKKLLLSDSGFYLCAWSGANWGEQFFGPGTRLTVL.

The rearrangement links TRBV20-1 to TRBJ2-7, with 8 positions matching TRBD1. Trimming cost V 3 bases and J 3 bases; bases outside gene matches: 7. The germline gives CDR1 DFQATT, CDR2 SNEGSKA (reference sequence). This CDR3 has 14 amino acids. The CDR3 coding sequence is TGCAGTGCTAGTTTCACAGGGGGTTACTACGAGCAGTACTTC. Its translation is CSASFTGGYYEQYF.

The J gene is TRBJ2-1, the V gene TRBV12-3 or TRBV12-4, with D possibly TRBD2 on 7 matching bases. Trimming left V 3 bases short and J 10 bases short, with 19 bases between. CDR3 length equals 15 residues. Written as DNA, the CDR3 is TGTGCCAGCAGTTTGGTGGGGGGGCGGGTCGACGAGCAGTTCTTC. It translates to CASSLVGGRVDEQFF.

V gene TRBV12-3 or TRBV12-4 combines with J gene TRBJ2-5; the D gene is possibly TRBD1 (6 bases). The CDR3 totals 16 residues. Between the trimmed V and J ends, which lost 0 bases and 0 bases, there was a span of 11 bases. The CDR3: CASSLAIRGYQETQYF. CDR3 DNA: TGTGCCAGCAGTTTAGCGATAAGGGGGTACCAAGAGACCCAGTACTTC.

V and J are TRBV20-1 and TRBJ2-3; D gene uncertain. Looked up from germline, CDR1 is DFQATT and CDR2 is SNEGSKA (reference sequence). The CDR3 sequence is 14 residues long. Trimming pared 1 base from V and 4 bases from J, leaving 12 bases between. CDR3 sequence (DNA): TGCAGTGCTAGAGTTGCTAGTAGGGCAGATACGCAGTATTTT. The encoded protein is CSARVASRADTQYF.

This chain uses TRBV19 with TRBJ1-5, with D hard to call. This CDR3 spans 16 amino acids. Deletions cut 3 bases from V and 2 bases from J, with 14 bases between. The germline V gene encodes CDR1 LNHDA and CDR2 SQIVND (reference sequence). This CDR3 reads CASSMVPSVGNQPQHF. DNA for the CDR3: TGTGCCAGTAGTATGGTCCCTAGCGTGGGCAATCAGCCCCAGCATTTT.

V is TRBV9 and J is TRBJ2-5; 7 nucleotides line up with TRBD2. This CDR3 spans 16 amino acids. V shed 4 bases, J shed 7 bases, and the junction held 16 bases outside the gene matches. The V gene's germline CDR1 is SGDLS and CDR2 YYNGEE. The CDR3 here is CASSPRRGLGPGTQYF. In nucleotides, the CDR3 is TGTGCCAGCAGCCCCCGCCGAGGACTAGGTCCGGGGACCCAGTACTTC.

The chain combines TRBV3-1 with TRBJ2-2; 12 bases are shared with TRBD2. This CDR3 region has 17 residues. Losses at the gene ends were 5 bases for V and 5 bases for J; bases not matched to a gene: 9. Per germline, CDR1 LGHDT and CDR2 YNNKEL (reference sequence). In nucleotides, the CDR3 is TGTGCCAGCAGCTCCCTTGGACTAGCGGGAAATACCGGGGAGCTGTTTTTT. It encodes CASSSLGLAGNTGELFF.

The gene calls are TRBV28 and TRBJ2-7; a weak D match, TRBD1 (5 bases). The CDR3 is 13 residues long. Trimming stripped 8 bases from V and 3 bases from J, with 14 bases between. Germline V gene sequence: CDR1 MDHEN, CDR2 SYDVKM. CDR3 in amino acids: CASGAPGFYEQYF. For the CDR3, the DNA is TGTGCCAGCGGGGCCCCAGGGTTCTACGAGCAGTACTTC.

The V gene is TRBV15, the J gene TRBJ2-7; 11 nucleotides line up with TRBD2. With V trimmed by 4 bases and J by 3 bases, 2 bases remained unmatched. The germline V gene has CDR1 LNHNV and CDR2 YYDKDF (reference sequence). This CDR3 region has 14 residues. CDR3 residues: CATSIGLAGYEQYF. CDR3 nucleotides: TGTGCCACCAGCATAGGACTAGCGGGCTACGAGCAGTACTTC.

The V gene is TRBV9, the J gene TRBJ1-4; D not resolved. Per germline, CDR1 SGDLS and CDR2 YYNGEE. The V and J ends lost 2 bases and 7 bases respectively, with 21 bases between them. The CDR3 length is 17 residues. The CDR3 DNA reads TGTGCCAGCAGCGTTACGTCCTCTCCCTCCCACGGTGAAAAACTGTTTTTT. Its protein is CASSVTSSPSHGEKLFF.

This chain connects TRBV5-1 to TRBJ2-7; 7 bases line up with TRBD2. J was trimmed by 3 bases and V by 5 bases; bases with no gene match: 5. This CDR3 is 13 amino acids long. CDR1 and CDR2 (germline): SGHRS, YFSETQ. The CDR3 region is CASRTASGYEQYF. In DNA form, the CDR3 reads TGCGCCAGCAGGACGGCTAGCGGCTACGAGCAGTACTTC.

The chain has TRBV2 and TRBJ2-7; D may be TRBD1 (6 bases). Germline lookup yields CDR1 SNHLY and CDR2 FYNNEI. The ends were cut back, 5 bases at V and 6 bases at J, with 23 bases in the middle. This CDR3 is built from 16 residues. CDR3 bases: TGTGCCAGCAGTACGTTAGGGGGAATCAGCCAGGCCGAGCAGTACTTC. It encodes CASSTLGGISQAEQYF.

A word on this clonotype: The junction does not match germline at one end; this may be a read error. This rearrangement joins TRBV20-1 to TRBJ2-1; 12 bases line up with TRBD2. This CDR3 spans 12 amino acids. Germline CDR1 DFQATT, CDR2 SNEGSKA (reference sequence). The CDR3 here is CSARGTSGSQFF. CDR3 coding DNA: TGCAGTGCGAGAGGGACTAGCGGGTCGCAGTTCTTC.

The V and J genes are TRBV28 and TRBJ2-7; D unclear. V dropped 3 bases and J dropped 3 bases, with 18 bases sitting between them. There are 16 residues in the CDR3. CDR1 and CDR2 (germline): MDHEN, SYDVKM. The CDR3 reads CASSFNPSVDGYEQYF. The CDR3, as DNA: TGTGCCAGCAGTTTCAATCCTAGTGTCGACGGCTACGAGCAGTACTTC. Together with reference TRBV28 and TRBJ2-7, the CDR3 gives the full variable domain: DVKVTQSSRYLVKRTGEKVFLECVQDMDHENMFWYRQDPGLGLRLIYFSYDVKMKEKGDIPEGYSVSREKKERFSLILESASTNQTSMYLCASSFNPSVDGYEQYFGPGTRLTVT.

J is TRBJ1-5 and V is TRBV15; tentatively, D is TRBD1 (6 bases). CDR1 is LNHNV, CDR2 YYDKDF, per germline (reference sequence). V lost 4 bases to trimming and J lost 0 bases, with 13 bases between them. The CDR3 length is 16 residues. This CDR3 is CATSTLGGNSNQPQHF. In nucleotides, the CDR3 is TGTGCCACCAGCACCCTAGGGGGGAATAGCAATCAGCCCCAGCATTTT.

This clonotype was picked up one time. The rearrangement joins TRBV3-1 to TRBJ1-5, with unresolved D. V lost 2 bases and J lost 5, with 13 bases in between. Germline V lookup: CDR1 LGHDT, CDR2 YNNKEL (reference sequence). This CDR3 comprises 15 residues. CDR3 nucleotides: TGTGCCAGCAGCCAACTCCCCGGAGGGCATCAGCCCCAGCATTTT. Protein: CASSQLPGGHQPQHF.